This TCR beta chain derives from a study of naive and memory T cell subsets. General study points: Naive and memory repertoire findings lacked a ground truth for validation.

An equimolar mix of two oligonucleotides served as the beta constant-region primer for TRBC1 and TRBC2. The cDNA 3' end received a ligated single-stranded oligonucleotide carrying the SP2 primer and a 12-nucleotide UMI. TCRdb re-called the UMI-ligation and nested PCR reads through MiXCR, storing one row per CDR3 protein. The sample lists roughly 140,000 distinct CDR3 sequences; 17% were seen once. This clonotype was observed a few times. Antigen specificity is unknown. Material: naive CD4+ T cells from blood. The source of this sequence is a human donor in good health.

The CDR3 sequence: CSVSSLSDYRISGANVLTF. CDR3 nucleotide sequence: TGCAGCGTCAGCTCTCTTTCCGACTACCGTATCTCTGGGGCCAACGTCCTGACTTTC. The chain recombines TRBV29-1 with TRBJ2-6; TRBD2 might be the D (5 bases). The CDR3 runs 19 residues. CDR1 and CDR2 from the germline V gene are SQVTM and ANQGSEA. V was cut by 6 bases and J by 0 bases, with 24 bases left in between.